This T cell receptor (beta chain) was retrieved from a study of blood T cell repertoires in COVID-19. Across the study: The cDNA or gDNA used as material had been derived from T cells, B-cell-depleted T cells, or PBMCs.

Per the authors' pipeline: By means of reference gene primer amplification, nucleated cell counts were estimated. Some clones are missing from TCRdb's copy, which holds only in-frame ones; the method was immunoSEQ multiplex PCR. The V and J calls and the clone size are those of that table, but D and trimming were determined from the DNA. The sample lists 90,000 to 150,000 clones, around four fifths occurring once. Trimming removed 4 bases from V and 4 bases from J, with 20 bases in between. The CDR3 runs 17 residues. The germline CDR1 and CDR2 sequences are SSHAT and FNYEAQ (reference sequence). This clonotype was obtained from a human donor in a cohort sampled during active COVID-19. The chain has TRBV7-7 and TRBJ1-5; possible D gene TRBD1, 5 bases. Sequencing used peripheral blood. As DNA, the CDR3 is TGTGCCAGCAGCTCCGTACGGGGGGAGCGGCCAAATCAGCCCCAGCATTTT. The encoded protein is CASSSVRGERPNQPQHF.